Listed below are T cell receptor beta chains from one sample, sequenced in a study of blood T cell repertoires in COVID-19. TCRdb's table, derived via immunoSEQ multiplex PCR, lists solely in-frame clones and lacks some. The data show about 170,000 clones, 87% seen once. Sequencing was carried out using peripheral blood. The receptors stem from a woman between 50 and 59 years old with acute or convalescent COVID-19. The CDR3 runs from the conserved cysteine through the conserved F or W. D genes are given only for firm matches. Where a row states a size, it is once, few, many or the class of an expanded clone; other rows omit it.

clone size: -; J gene: TRBJ1-3; V gene: TRBV18; D gene: -; CDR3 DNA: TGTGCCAGCTCACCGATGGAGGGTGTTGGAAACACCATATATTTT; CDR3 protein: CASSPMEGVGNTIYF
clone size: -; J gene: TRBJ1-1; V gene: TRBV19; D gene: TRBD1; CDR3 DNA: TGTGCCAGTAGTCCGCCAGACAGGGGAGGTACTGAAGCTTTCTTT; CDR3 protein: CASSPPDRGGTEAFF
clone size: -; J gene: TRBJ2-6; V gene: TRBV11-2; D gene: -; CDR3 DNA: TGTGCCACCGGAAGGCGGGAAAACTCTGGGGCCAACGTCCTGACTTTC; CDR3 protein: CATGRRENSGANVLTF
clone size: -; J gene: TRBJ2-5; V gene: TRBV19; D gene: TRBD1; CDR3 DNA: TGTGCCAGTAGTATGAACAGGGGGGAGACCCAGTACTTC; CDR3 protein: CASSMNRGETQYF
clone size: -; J gene: TRBJ2-5; V gene: TRBV25-1; D gene: -; CDR3 DNA: TGTGCCAGCAGTGAGTGGGGCGAAGAGACCCAGTACTTC; CDR3 protein: CASSEWGEETQYF
clone size: -; J gene: TRBJ2-5; V gene: TRBV6-2/TRBV6-3; D gene: -; CDR3 DNA: TGTGCCAGCAGTTATGAGGAGACCCAGTACTTC; CDR3 protein: CASSYEETQYF
clone size: -; J gene: TRBJ1-2; V gene: TRBV7-8; D gene: -; CDR3 DNA: TGTGCCAGCAGCTTAGGAAGGCAGGGACTCGGCTACACCTTC; CDR3 protein: CASSLGRQGLGYTF
clone size: -; J gene: TRBJ1-1; V gene: TRBV19; D gene: -; CDR3 DNA: TGTGCCAGTAAGAGGGCGCCCACTGAAGCTTTCTTT; CDR3 protein: CASKRAPTEAFF
clone size: -; J gene: TRBJ2-1; V gene: TRBV5-1; D gene: TRBD1; CDR3 DNA: TGCGCCAGCAGCTTGGCCGACAGGGAAAGGGATGAGCAGTTCTTC; CDR3 protein: CASSLADRERDEQFF
clone size: -; J gene: TRBJ1-1; V gene: TRBV13; D gene: -; CDR3 DNA: TGTGCCAGCAGCTCCGCGACACGTCGGACTGAAGCTTTCTTT; CDR3 protein: CASSSATRRTEAFF
clone size: -; J gene: TRBJ1-2; V gene: TRBV6-5; D gene: -; CDR3 DNA: TGTGCCAGCTTACTCACCGGGGGGAACTATGGCTACACCTTC; CDR3 protein: CASLLTGGNYGYTF
clone size: -; J gene: TRBJ1-2; V gene: TRBV6-5; D gene: -; CDR3 DNA: TGTGCCAGCATTAGCACCAACTATGGCTACACCTTC; CDR3 protein: CASISTNYGYTF
clone size: -; J gene: TRBJ1-1; V gene: TRBV19; D gene: -; CDR3 DNA: TGTGCCAGTAGTATAGGAGAGGCGCTGGGAGCTTTCTTT; CDR3 protein: CASSIGEALGAFF
clone size: -; J gene: TRBJ2-7; V gene: TRBV6-2/TRBV6-3; D gene: -; CDR3 DNA: TGTGCCAGCAGTCGACAGTACGAGCAGTACTTC; CDR3 protein: CASSRQYEQYF
clone size: -; J gene: TRBJ1-1; V gene: TRBV6-1; D gene: -; CDR3 DNA: TGTGCCAGCAGTGAACAGCGGAACACTGAAGCTTTCTTT; CDR3 protein: CASSEQRNTEAFF
clone size: few; J gene: TRBJ1-5; V gene: TRBV21-1; D gene: -; CDR3 DNA: TGTGCCAGCAGCAAAGAGGACTGGGACAGGGGTCAGCCCCAGCATTTT; CDR3 protein: CASSKEDWDRGQPQHF
clone size: -; J gene: TRBJ1-3; V gene: TRBV6-2/TRBV6-3; D gene: -; CDR3 DNA: TGTGCCAGCAGTTACTCGGGCAGGGGAGCAGCAGTGGACGTGACTGGAAACACCATATATTTT; CDR3 protein: CASSYSGRGAAVDVTGNTIYF
clone size: -; J gene: TRBJ2-7; V gene: TRBV19; D gene: -; CDR3 DNA: TGTGCCAGTAGACCCGGGACTTCCACCTACGAGCAGTACTTC; CDR3 protein: CASRPGTSTYEQYF
clone size: few; J gene: TRBJ2-4; V gene: TRBV5-4; D gene: -; CDR3 DNA: TGTGCCAGCAGCGTTAGCGGAGGAAACATTCAGTACTTC; CDR3 protein: CASSVSGGNIQYF
clone size: -; J gene: TRBJ2-3; V gene: TRBV7-2; D gene: TRBD1; CDR3 DNA: TGTGCCAGCAGCTTCGCCGGGACAGGGGTCACAGATACGCAGTATTTT; CDR3 protein: CASSFAGTGVTDTQYF
clone size: -; J gene: TRBJ2-7; V gene: TRBV5-6; D gene: -; CDR3 DNA: TGTGCCAGCAGCTTGGCTACAGGCCCCGAGCAGTACTTC; CDR3 protein: CASSLATGPEQYF
clone size: -; J gene: TRBJ2-7; V gene: TRBV7-2; D gene: TRBD2; CDR3 DNA: TGTGCCAGCAGCTTTAGGAGTCGGACTAGCGCCTACGAGCAGTACTTC; CDR3 protein: CASSFRSRTSAYEQYF
clone size: once; J gene: TRBJ1-6; V gene: TRBV2; D gene: -; CDR3 DNA: TGTGCCAGCAGTGAGGAGAGCCCCTCGGTGGATTCACCCCTCCACTTT; CDR3 protein: CASSEESPSVDSPLHF
clone size: once; J gene: TRBJ2-7; V gene: TRBV11-3; D gene: -; CDR3 DNA: TGTGCCAGCAGCCCCCGTCCCCGCGACGAGCAGTACTTC; CDR3 protein: CASSPRPRDEQYF
clone size: -; J gene: TRBJ2-2; V gene: TRBV29-1; D gene: TRBD1; CDR3 DNA: TGCAGCGGGAAACAGGGGGACGGGGAGCTGTTTTTT; CDR3 protein: CSGKQGDGELFF
clone size: -; J gene: TRBJ1-4; V gene: TRBV5-4; D gene: TRBD1; CDR3 DNA: TGTGCCAGCAGTTCGGACAGGGGGGATGAAAAACTGTTTTTT; CDR3 protein: CASSSDRGDEKLFF
clone size: -; J gene: TRBJ1-4; V gene: TRBV5-1; D gene: -; CDR3 DNA: TGCGCCAGCAGCTTGTCAGGGTGGGAAGAAAAACTGTTTTTT; CDR3 protein: CASSLSGWEEKLFF
clone size: -; J gene: TRBJ2-3; V gene: TRBV7-2; D gene: -; CDR3 DNA: TGTGCCAGCAAGTACCGCAGGGATGGGACAGATACGCAGTATTTT; CDR3 protein: CASKYRRDGTDTQYF
clone size: once; J gene: TRBJ2-7; V gene: TRBV5-1; D gene: -; CDR3 DNA: TGCGCCAGCACCGAAGATGACAAGTTCTACGAGCAGTACTTC; CDR3 protein: CASTEDDKFYEQYF
clone size: few; J gene: TRBJ1-6; V gene: TRBV7-3; D gene: -; CDR3 DNA: TGTGCCAGCAGCTTAAGTGGGACATTAAATTCACCCCTCCACTTT; CDR3 protein: CASSLSGTLNSPLHF
clone size: -; J gene: TRBJ2-1; V gene: TRBV14; D gene: TRBD2; CDR3 DNA: TGTGCCAGCAGCCAGGGACTAGCCTCCTACAATGAGCAGTTCTTC; CDR3 protein: CASSQGLASYNEQFF
clone size: once; J gene: TRBJ1-1; V gene: TRBV5-1; D gene: -; CDR3 DNA: TGCGCCAGCAGCTTGAGAGGGAACACTGAAGCTTTCTTT; CDR3 protein: CASSLRGNTEAFF
clone size: -; J gene: TRBJ2-2; V gene: TRBV5-1; D gene: TRBD2; CDR3 DNA: TGCGCCAGCAGCGAAACTAGCGGGAGTCCCGGGGAGCTGTTTTTT; CDR3 protein: CASSETSGSPGELFF
clone size: once; J gene: TRBJ1-1; V gene: TRBV18; D gene: -; CDR3 DNA: TGTGCCAGCTCACCAGCGGCGACAGACGAAGCTTTCTTT; CDR3 protein: CASSPAATDEAFF
clone size: -; J gene: TRBJ2-3; V gene: TRBV3-1/TRBV3-2; D gene: -; CDR3 DNA: TGTGCCAGCAGCCCCCGTAGTAGACTCACAGATACGCAGTATTTT; CDR3 protein: CASSPRSRLTDTQYF
clone size: once; J gene: TRBJ2-7; V gene: TRBV7-2; D gene: TRBD2; CDR3 DNA: TGTGCCAGCAGCGCCGACGGGCCTAGCGGGTCCAAGTGGGCCTACGAGCAGTACTTC; CDR3 protein: CASSADGPSGSKWAYEQYF
clone size: -; J gene: TRBJ1-4; V gene: TRBV6-5; D gene: TRBD1; CDR3 DNA: TGTGCCAGCAGTTACTCGGGACAGGGAGGGGAAAAACTGTTTTTT; CDR3 protein: CASSYSGQGGEKLFF
clone size: -; J gene: TRBJ2-2; V gene: TRBV11-2; D gene: -; CDR3 DNA: TGTGCCAGCAGCTTAGCGCGGGTTAAAAACACCGGGGAGCTGTTTTTT; CDR3 protein: CASSLARVKNTGELFF
clone size: -; J gene: TRBJ2-6; V gene: TRBV2; D gene: -; CDR3 DNA: TGTGCCAGCAGTGCTAGGTTAAGGAGCTCTGGGGCCAACGTCCTGACTTTC; CDR3 protein: CASSARLRSSGANVLTF
clone size: -; J gene: TRBJ2-3; V gene: TRBV10-3; D gene: -; CDR3 DNA: TGTGCCACCTCAGCGATTGGCACAGATACGCAGTATTTT; CDR3 protein: CATSAIGTDTQYF
clone size: -; J gene: TRBJ2-1; V gene: TRBV1; D gene: -; CDR3 DNA: TGCACCAGCAGCCAAGAACCCCTCGTGAGAGGAGCGGGGAACAATGAGCAGTTCTTC; CDR3 protein: CTSSQEPLVRGAGNNEQFF
clone size: once; J gene: TRBJ2-1; V gene: TRBV19; D gene: TRBD2; CDR3 DNA: TGTGCCAGTAGCCTTCGGGGGGGAAGCTCCTACAATGAGCAGTTCTTC; CDR3 protein: CASSLRGGSSYNEQFF
clone size: -; J gene: TRBJ2-7; V gene: TRBV3-1/TRBV3-2; D gene: -; CDR3 DNA: TGTGCCAGCAGCCAAGCAGGGGGGTACGAGCAGTACTTC; CDR3 protein: CASSQAGGYEQYF
clone size: -; J gene: TRBJ2-3; V gene: TRBV30; D gene: -; CDR3 DNA: TGTGCCTGGAAGGGAGACTACTTTAACACAGATACGCAGTATTTT; CDR3 protein: CAWKGDYFNTDTQYF
clone size: -; J gene: TRBJ2-2; V gene: TRBV11-2; D gene: -; CDR3 DNA: TGTGCCAGCAGCCAGACGGGGACCGGGGAGCTGTTTTTT; CDR3 protein: CASSQTGTGELFF
clone size: -; J gene: TRBJ1-2; V gene: TRBV2; D gene: -; CDR3 DNA: TGTGCCAGCAGTGACCAGAGGCGGGGGCAGGGTGGCTACACCTTC; CDR3 protein: CASSDQRRGQGGYTF
clone size: -; J gene: TRBJ1-2; V gene: TRBV25-1; D gene: TRBD1; CDR3 DNA: TGTGCCAGCAGTGAATATACCGGGACAGGGGATGGCTACACCTTC; CDR3 protein: CASSEYTGTGDGYTF
clone size: -; J gene: TRBJ1-3; V gene: TRBV9; D gene: TRBD1; CDR3 DNA: TGTGCCAGCAGCGTAGGGGACAGGGTGGGAAACACCATATATTTT; CDR3 protein: CASSVGDRVGNTIYF
clone size: -; J gene: TRBJ2-3; V gene: TRBV4-3; D gene: TRBD2; CDR3 DNA: TGCGCCAGCAGCCAAGGGACTAGCGGGAGCACAGATACGCAGTATTTT; CDR3 protein: CASSQGTSGSTDTQYF
clone size: -; J gene: TRBJ1-3; V gene: TRBV3-1/TRBV3-2; D gene: -; CDR3 DNA: TGTGCCAGCAGCCTCCGGACTTCTTCCTCTGGAAACACCATATATTTT; CDR3 protein: CASSLRTSSSGNTIYF
clone size: -; J gene: TRBJ2-2; V gene: TRBV5-4; D gene: TRBD1; CDR3 DNA: TGTGCCAGCAGAACCGGGACAGGGGGAACCGGGGAGCTGTTTTTT; CDR3 protein: CASRTGTGGTGELFF
clone size: -; J gene: TRBJ2-7; V gene: TRBV2; D gene: -; CDR3 DNA: TGTGCCAGCAGTGAGGGCAGGGGACTAAGTGAGCAGTACTTC; CDR3 protein: CASSEGRGLSEQYF
clone size: -; J gene: TRBJ2-3; V gene: TRBV7-2; D gene: TRBD2; CDR3 DNA: TGTGCCAGCAGCCTAGGACTAGCGGGAGGCGGGGATACGCAGTATTTT; CDR3 protein: CASSLGLAGGGDTQYF
clone size: -; J gene: TRBJ1-4; V gene: TRBV5-5; D gene: TRBD1; CDR3 DNA: TGTGCCAGCAGCCTGGTGGGACAGGGGATTTCAACTAATGAAAAACTGTTTTTT; CDR3 protein: CASSLVGQGISTNEKLFF
clone size: -; J gene: TRBJ2-3; V gene: TRBV24-1; D gene: -; CDR3 DNA: TGTGCCACCAGTGATCCCCAGGGTGTGTGGCAGTATTTT; CDR3 protein: CATSDPQGVWQYF
clone size: many; J gene: TRBJ1-2; V gene: TRBV25-1; D gene: TRBD1; CDR3 DNA: TGTGCCAGCAGTGAATCGGGGACAGGGGCTAACTATGGCTACACCTTC; CDR3 protein: CASSESGTGANYGYTF
clone size: -; J gene: TRBJ1-5; V gene: TRBV29-1; D gene: -; CDR3 DNA: TGCAGCGTCGGGACGGGGAGCGGGAATCAGCCCCAGCATTTT; CDR3 protein: CSVGTGSGNQPQHF